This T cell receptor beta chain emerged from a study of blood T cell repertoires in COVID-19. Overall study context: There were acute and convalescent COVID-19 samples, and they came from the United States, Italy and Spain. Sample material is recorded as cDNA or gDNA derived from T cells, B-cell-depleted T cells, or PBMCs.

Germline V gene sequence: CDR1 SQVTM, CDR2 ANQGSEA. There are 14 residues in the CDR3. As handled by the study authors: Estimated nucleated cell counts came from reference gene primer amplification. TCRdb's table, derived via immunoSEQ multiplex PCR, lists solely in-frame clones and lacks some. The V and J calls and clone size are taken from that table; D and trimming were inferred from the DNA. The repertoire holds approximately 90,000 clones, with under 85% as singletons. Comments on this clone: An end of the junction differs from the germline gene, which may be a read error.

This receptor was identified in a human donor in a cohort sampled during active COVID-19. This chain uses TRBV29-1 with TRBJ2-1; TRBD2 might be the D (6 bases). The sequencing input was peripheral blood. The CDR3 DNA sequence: TGCAGCGTGGGTGCGGGGTCCACTTACAGTGAGCAGTTCTTC. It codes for CSVGAGSTYSEQFF.